The 14 T cell receptor beta chains below all came from one sample that was sequenced in a study of a mutant IDH1 vaccine in newly diagnosed glioma. Method: immunoSEQ multiplex PCR; TCRdb's copy keeps in-frame clones and lacks some. The profile shows tens of thousands of clones, about 89% of them singletons. As to time point: baseline, week 1 (first vaccination visit). Treatment defined: pre-vaccination baseline after standard-of-care therapy. The sample was PBMCs, taken from a glioma patient treated with radiotherapy, temozolomide or both. These receptors were collected from a man aged 25 to 45 with glioma.

This rearrangement joins TRBV11-3 to TRBJ2-5; D is perhaps TRBD1 (5 bases). The CDR3 length is 13 residues. Per the germline V gene, CDR1 is SGHNT and CDR2 is YENEEA. The germline V and J ends were trimmed by 6 bases and 5 bases, with 13 bases remaining between them. The DNA for the CDR3 is TGTGCCAGCAGTTTTCAGGGTGGTGAGACCCAGTACTTC. This codes for CASSFQGGETQYF.

This clone was seen a few times. The chain has TRBV30 and TRBJ1-1; no clear D. Per germline, CDR1 GTSNPN and CDR2 SVGIG (reference sequence). Trimming pared 4 bases from V and 0 bases from J, leaving 9 bases between. The CDR3 is 13 amino acids. The CDR3 DNA is TGTGCCTGGAAAGGTCAAGTGAACACTGAAGCTTTCTTT. Amino acids: CAWKGQVNTEAFF.

This chain links TRBV18 with TRBJ1-6; D remains unclear. Germline CDR1 and CDR2: KGHSH and LQKENI. V lost 5 bases, J lost 6 bases, and 11 bases lay in between. The CDR3 has 14 residues. The CDR3 here is CASSTRELNSPLHF. CDR3 nucleotide sequence: TGTGCCAGCTCAACCCGGGAGCTTAATTCACCCCTCCACTTT. Full variable domain (outside the CDR3, taken from reference TRBV18 and TRBJ1-6): NAGVMQNPRHLVRRRGQEARLRCSPMKGHSHVYWYRQLPEEGLKFMVYLQKENIIDESGMPKERFSAEFPKEGPSILRIQQVVRGDSAAYFCASSTRELNSPLHFGNGTRLTVT.

The rearrangement joins TRBV11-2 to TRBJ2-5; possible D gene TRBD1, 7 bases. This CDR3 contains 14 residues. Germline V CDR1 and CDR2: SGHAT, FQNNGV. Trimming removed 4 bases at V and 4 bases at J, with 13 bases between. CDR3 DNA sequence: TGTGCCAGCAGCTCCTCCCAGGGGGGAGAGACCCAGTACTTC. Translating it yields CASSSSQGGETQYF. Using reference TRBV11-2 and TRBJ2-5 for the parts outside the CDR3, the full variable domain is EAGVAQSPRYKIIEKRQSVAFWCNPISGHATLYWYQQILGQGPKLLIQFQNNGVVDDSQLPKDRFSAERLKGVDSTLKIQPAKLEDSAVYLCASSSSQGGETQYFGPGTRLLVL.

The J gene is TRBJ2-2, the V gene TRBV7-6, with a weak D call TRBD1 (6 bases). The CDR3 is 16 amino acids. V lost 2 bases and J lost 5, with 15 bases in between. The germline gives CDR1 SGHVS, CDR2 FNYEAQ. Written as DNA, the CDR3 is TGTGCCAGCAGCTTAATCATGGGGGCTAATACCGGGGAGCTGTTTTTT. Protein product: CASSLIMGANTGELFF.

The chain uses TRBV27 and TRBJ2-5; D is undetermined. From germline, CDR1 is MNHEY and CDR2 SMNVEV (reference sequence). The V end lost 0 bases, the J end lost 4 bases, and 9 bases lay between the germline ends. The CDR3 is 14 residues long. The CDR3 loop reads CASSLSGYGETQYF. DNA for the CDR3: TGTGCCAGCAGTTTATCGGGTTATGGAGAGACCCAGTACTTC.

This chain links TRBV5-5 with TRBJ1-3, with D uncertain. Per the germline V gene, CDR1 is SGHKS and CDR2 is YYEKEE (reference sequence). The CDR3 runs to 15 residues. V lost 0 bases to trimming and J lost 0 bases, with 7 bases between them. DNA for the CDR3: TGTGCCAGCAGCTTGGCCAGGTTCTCTGGAAACACCATATATTTT. This translates into CASSLARFSGNTIYF.

The gene calls are TRBV28 and TRBJ2-7; TRBD1 agrees at 8 bases. There are 15 residues in the CDR3. The germline V gene has CDR1 MDHEN and CDR2 SYDVKM. Trimming removed 8 bases from V and 2 bases from J; junction bases left unmatched: 11. CDR3 amino acids: CASPPPGQVTYEQYF. In nucleotides, the CDR3 is TGTGCCAGCCCTCCTCCGGGACAGGTTACCTACGAGCAGTACTTC.

The V gene is TRBV4-1, the J gene TRBJ2-7; D not certain. The germline V gene encodes CDR1 MGHRA and CDR2 YSYEKL. This CDR3 is 16 amino acids long. The V and J ends lost 0 bases and 5 bases respectively, with 17 bases between them. Here the CDR3 DNA reads TGCGCCAGCAGCCAAGACAACAGTGTCAACGAGCACGAGCAGTACTTC. This translates into CASSQDNSVNEHEQYF.

The gene calls are TRBV5-1 and TRBJ1-1; 7 bases agree with TRBD1. From germline, CDR1 is SGHRS and CDR2 YFSETQ. V gave up 3 bases and J gave up 4 bases; unmatched junction bases: 6. The CDR3 runs to 14 residues. CDR3 in amino acids: CASSWGSGGTEAFF. The CDR3 nucleotides read TGCGCCAGCAGCTGGGGGTCAGGGGGCACTGAAGCTTTCTTT. Using reference TRBV5-1 and TRBJ1-1 for the parts outside the CDR3, the full variable domain is KAGVTQTPRYLIKTRGQQVTLSCSPISGHRSVSWYQQTPGQGLQFLFEYFSETQRNKGNFPGRFSGRQFSNSRSEMNVSTLELGDSALYLCASSWGSGGTEAFFGQGTRLTVV.

This chain joins TRBV2 and TRBJ1-5, with a possible D match to TRBD1 (5 bases). This CDR3 contains 12 residues. Germline CDR1 SNHLY, CDR2 FYNNEI. The V end was cut by 9 bases, the J end by 11 bases, with 17 bases between. The CDR3 bases are TGTGCCAGTCTACGCCCAGGGTTTACCCAGCATTTT. Translation: CASLRPGFTQHF. The variable domain in full, with the rest retrieved from reference TRBV2 and TRBJ1-5, is EPEVTQTPSHQVTQMGQEVILRCVPISNHLYFYWYRQILGQKVEFLVSFYNNEISEKSEIFDDQFSVERPDGSNFTLKIRSTKLEDSAMYFCASLRPGFTQHFGDGTRLSIL.

The chain uses TRBV2 and TRBJ2-1, with 8 bases lining up with TRBD2. CDR1 and CDR2 (germline): SNHLY, FYNNEI. Unmatched junction bases numbered 10, after V lost 3 bases and J lost 9 bases. This CDR3 region has 15 residues. CDR3 in amino acids: CASSDGGRIRGEQFF. The CDR3 DNA reads TGTGCCAGCAGTGATGGCGGGAGGATACGGGGTGAGCAGTTCTTC.

The rearrangement links TRBV30 to TRBJ2-2; weak D call: TRBD2 (6 bases). Germline V gene data show CDR1 as GTSNPN and CDR2 as SVGIG (reference sequence). The V and J ends lost 0 bases and 3 bases respectively, with 14 bases between them. The CDR3 runs to 16 residues. The CDR3 nucleotides read TGTGCCTGGAGTGTACGTTGGGGGGAAGACACCGGGGAGCTGTTTTTT. Translating gives CAWSVRWGEDTGELFF. The variable domain in full, with the rest retrieved from reference TRBV30 and TRBJ2-2, is SQTIHQWPATLVQPVGSPLSLECTVEGTSNPNLYWYRQAAGRGLQLLFYSVGIGQISSEVPQNLSASRPQDRQFILSSKKLLLSDSGFYLCAWSVRWGEDTGELFFGEGSRLTVL.

As DNA, the CDR3 is TGTGCCAGCAGCCACCGACAGACCACTAGCACAGATACGCAGTATTTT. It specifies CASSHRQTTSTDTQYF. The gene calls are TRBV7-9 and TRBJ2-3; D is possibly TRBD1 (5 bases). Germline CDR1 SEHNR, CDR2 FQNEAQ (reference sequence). Trimming took 5 bases from V and 0 from J, leaving 15 bases between them. This CDR3 region has 16 residues.